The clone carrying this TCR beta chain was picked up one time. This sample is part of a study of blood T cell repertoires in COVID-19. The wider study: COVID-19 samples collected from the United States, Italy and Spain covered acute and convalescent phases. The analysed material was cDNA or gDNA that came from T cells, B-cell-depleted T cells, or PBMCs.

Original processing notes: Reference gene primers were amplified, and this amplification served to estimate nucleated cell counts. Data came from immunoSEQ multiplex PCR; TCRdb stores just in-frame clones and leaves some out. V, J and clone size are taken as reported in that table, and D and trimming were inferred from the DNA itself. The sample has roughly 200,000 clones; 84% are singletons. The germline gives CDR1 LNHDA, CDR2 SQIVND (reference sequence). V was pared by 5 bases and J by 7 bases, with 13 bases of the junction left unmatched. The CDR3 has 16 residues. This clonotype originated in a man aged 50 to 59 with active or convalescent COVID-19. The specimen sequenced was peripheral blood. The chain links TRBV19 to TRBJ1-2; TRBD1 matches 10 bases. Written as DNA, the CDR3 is TGTGCCAGTAGTGACCGGGACAGGGGAAATAGCCGTGGCTACACCTTC. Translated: CASSDRDRGNSRGYTF.